The present T cell receptor beta chain was sequenced within a study of cytomegalovirus exposure and HLA in healthy donors. Study-level information: In an earlier analysis, around 120 million unique TCR beta sequences were found from some 180 million T cells. Overall study findings and caveats: Being indistinguishable, some V segments were excluded, TRBV6-2 and TRBV6-3 among them.

The study ran its PCR with 60 Vbeta and 13 Jbeta primers. Profiled with immunoSEQ multiplex PCR; TCRdb holds only in-frame clones, not every one. The sample lists around 50,000 clones, roughly 83% occurring once. The CDR3 runs to 14 residues. Germline loops: CDR1 SGHTA, CDR2 FQGNSA. Trimming took 2 bases from V and 4 from J, leaving 12 bases between them. Of note for this clone: As yet, its antigen is unknown.

This chain links TRBV7-2 with TRBJ2-7, with D unresolved. The TCR comes from a man aged 25-45 years in good health and CMV-seronegative. The source material was PBMCs. The chain's CDR3 is CASSLLPGSYEQYF. The CDR3 nucleotides read TGTGCCAGCAGCTTACTCCCGGGTTCGTACGAGCAGTACTTC.